These 5 T cell receptor beta chains share one sample of origin, sequenced in a study of blood T cell repertoires in COVID-19. This table comes from immunoSEQ multiplex PCR, and its TCRdb copy is limited to in-frame clones, with some not included. The sample records 350,000 to 450,000 clones, about 89% being singletons. Sequencing was performed on peripheral blood. The receptors derive from a woman aged 60-75 years with COVID-19, enrolled during active disease.

V gene TRBV4-1 combines with J gene TRBJ1-1, with a weak D call TRBD1 (6 bases). V shed 9 bases and J shed 0 bases, with 17 bases lying between them. CDR1 is MGHRA and CDR2 is YSYEKL in the germline V gene. This CDR3 comprises 15 residues. CDR3 bases: TGCGCCAGTGCCCTGACAGGAGGTATGAACACTGAAGCTTTCTTT. Translating it yields CASALTGGMNTEAFF.

The gene calls are TRBV7-9 and TRBJ2-5; the match to TRBD2 covers 7 bases. The CDR3 covers 16 residues. Trimming cost V 3 bases and J 1 base; bases outside gene matches: 8. Germline V lookup: CDR1 SEHNR, CDR2 FQNEAQ (reference sequence). Here the CDR3 DNA reads TGTGCCAGCAGCTTGGCGTCTAGCGGCCTCCAAGAGACCCAGTACTTC. Protein: CASSLASSGLQETQYF.

Turning to this clone: The same CDR3 arises from other DNA sequences in this sample as well. The chain links TRBV12-3 or TRBV12-4 to TRBJ1-5; the D is unclear. V lost 9 bases to trimming and J lost 7 bases, with 10 bases between them. The CDR3 spans 11 residues. The CDR3 DNA follows: TGTGCCAGTTCCTTGTCCCAGCCCCAGCATTTT. Its translation: CASSLSQPQHF.

CDR3 nucleotide sequence: TGTGCCAGCAGCGTAGGAGGGGCGGGGGGACTCCCTGTCACCGGGGAGCTGTTTTTT. Its translation: CASSVGGAGGLPVTGELFF. V usage is TRBV9 and J usage is TRBJ2-2; 8 positions match TRBD2. This CDR3 contains 19 residues. V dropped 0 bases and J dropped 4; count of bases not matched to a gene: 14. Germline CDR1 is SGDLS and CDR2 is YYNGEE.

This chain joins TRBV6-2 or TRBV6-3 and TRBJ1-2; D is unclear. CDR1 and CDR2 from the germline V gene are MNHEY and SVGEGT. The CDR3 length is 13 residues. V lost 2 bases and J lost 4, with 8 bases in between. This CDR3 reads CASSYRSLYGYTF. In DNA, the CDR3 is TGTGCCAGCAGTTACAGAAGCCTCTATGGCTACACCTTC.